This T cell receptor beta chain was documented in a study of T-cell reconstitution after alpha-beta-depleted transplantation in children. V lost 3 bases, J lost 10 bases, and 6 bases lay in between. The CDR3 extends over 11 amino acids. Germline V gene sequence: CDR1 KGHDR, CDR2 SFDVKD. Notes on the study in general: Diversity of TCRbeta at day 60 was high in some patients, arising from surviving recipient T cells and thymic progenitors. Newly produced T cells mostly provided counts and TCRbeta diversity after one year, as hyperexpanded clones declined. Several hundred expanded graft clones reportedly gave rise to the alpha-beta T cells present about two months after transplant.

On this clonotype: The antigen remains unidentified.

Unique molecular identifiers were used in preparing the TCRbeta library. TCRdb re-analysed the PCR reads in MiXCR, keeping a single row per CDR3 protein. The sample holds around 450,000 distinct CDR3 sequences; roughly 15% are singletons and the top ten take about 32%. The sequences come from PBMCs, mostly from graft donor cells, collected 360 days after TCRalphabeta/CD19-depleted stem cell transplant. J is TRBJ1-5 and V is TRBV24-1; tentative D call: TRBD1 (5 bases). This receptor was obtained from a boy in the first two years of life who had a stem cell transplant for Wiskott-Aldrich syndrome, so the T cells may come from the graft donor. CDR3 sequence reads: CATSDTGPQHF. Written as DNA, the CDR3 is TGTGCCACCAGTGATACAGGCCCCCAGCATTTT.